The 28 T cell receptor beta chains in this list originate from one sample, sequenced in a study of CD4 and CD8 cells across lung adenocarcinoma regions. TCRdb used MiXCR to reprocess the PCR reads, holding one entry per CDR3 protein. The sample has about 1,900 distinct CDR3 sequences, about 49% seen once; the top ten hold about 22%. The sample was CD4+ T cells from the center of a lung tumor. These receptors were obtained from a female donor with lung adenocarcinoma. The CD4 and CD8 labels of this study may be unreliable.

This clonotype is labeled large. The rearrangement uses TRBV7-9 and TRBJ2-3; a weak D match, TRBD2 (6 bases). CDR3 length: 14 residues. Germline V gene sequence: CDR1 SEHNR, CDR2 FQNEAQ (reference sequence). Trimming shortened V by 7 bases and J by 1 base, and 12 bases separated the two germline ends. CDR3 sequence reads: CASTGESGTDTQYF. In DNA form, the CDR3 reads TGTGCCAGCACGGGAGAGAGCGGCACAGATACGCAGTATTTT.

Within the sample, this clonotype is medium-sized (0.01 to 0.1%). V is TRBV10-3 and J is TRBJ2-1; the match to TRBD2 covers 7 bases. The CDR3 loop spans 17 amino acids. Germline V gives CDR1 ENHRY, CDR2 SYGVKD. V lost 3 bases, J lost 5 bases, and 13 bases stayed unmatched. This CDR3 reads CAISDSWRERMDNEQFF. As DNA, the CDR3 is TGTGCCATCAGTGACTCATGGCGGGAGAGGATGGACAATGAGCAGTTCTTC.

By its share, this clonotype is medium-sized. The gene calls are TRBV6-5 and TRBJ2-7; D tentatively reads TRBD1 or TRBD2 (5 bases each). The CDR3 is 15 residues long. Trimming took off 6 bases at V and 5 bases at J, with 20 bases between the two ends. Germline V gene lookup returns CDR1 MNHEY and CDR2 SVGAGI. CDR3 amino acids: CASRKGPQLNDEQYF. The CDR3 DNA reads TGTGCCAGCAGAAAGGGACCACAACTAAACGACGAGCAGTACTTC.

The table lists this clonotype with a few counts. The chain carries TRBV14 and TRBJ2-3; maybe TRBD2 (7 bases). This CDR3 has 13 amino acids. The V gene's germline CDR1 is SGHDN and CDR2 FVKESK. Trimming left V 2 bases short and J 8 bases short, with 11 bases between. Here the CDR3 DNA reads TGTGCCAGCAGCCAATCTAGGGGGGGTACGCAGTATTTT. Residues: CASSQSRGGTQYF. Full variable domain (rest looked up from reference TRBV14 and TRBJ2-3): EAGVTQFPSHSVIEKGQTVTLRCDPISGHDNLYWYRRVMGKEIKFLLHFVKESKQDESGMPNNRFLAERTGGTYSTLKVQPAELEDSGVYFCASSQSRGGTQYFGPGTRLTVL.

The chain joins TRBV27 to TRBJ2-1; TRBD2 aligns across 7 bases. The J call is uncertain, as TRBJ2-7 better fits the DNA end. The CDR3 consists of 12 residues. CDR1 is MNHEY and CDR2 is SMNVEV in the germline V gene (reference sequence). The CDR3 bases are TGTGCCAGCACGGGCGGGAGTAACGAGCAGTACTTC. Translated, it gives CASTGGSNEQYF.

This clonotype was picked up a small number of times. The rearrangement joins TRBV6-1 to TRBJ2-1; D remains ambiguous. The J call may be incorrect, as the DNA end agrees better with TRBJ2-5. Germline V lookup: CDR1 MNHNS, CDR2 SASEGT. This CDR3 region has 14 residues. The CDR3 coding sequence is TGTGCCAGCAGTCAACTACTGAAACAAGAGACCCAGTACTTC. Protein product: CASSQLLKQETQYF.

This rearrangement joins TRBV6-1 to TRBJ2-1, with TRBD1 matching over 7 bases. The DNA end is more similar to TRBJ2-5, so the J call may be wrong. Germline V gene lookup returns CDR1 MNHNS and CDR2 SASEGT. There are 12 residues in the CDR3. The CDR3 spells CASSRGSETQYF. Here the CDR3 DNA reads TGTGCCAGCAGCAGGGGGAGCGAGACCCAGTACTTC.

The chain carries TRBV6-1 and TRBJ2-1; a possible D gene is TRBD1 (7 bases). Trimming stripped 6 bases from V and 6 bases from J, with 21 bases between. The CDR3 runs 16 residues. Per germline, CDR1 MNHNS and CDR2 SASEGT. CDR3 loop: CASRDRNYLGGNEQFF. The CDR3 DNA reads as TGTGCCAGCAGGGACAGGAATTATCTGGGGGGCAATGAGCAGTTCTTC.

The chain is built from TRBV12-3 or TRBV12-4 and TRBJ1-2; D gene uncertain. V was trimmed by 1 base and J by 5 bases, leaving 5 bases between them. CDR3 length equals 12 residues. The CDR3: CASSLDFYGYTF. CDR3 DNA sequence: TGTGCCAGCAGTTTAGACTTTTATGGCTACACCTTC.

The chain employs TRBV6-1 and TRBJ2-1, with TRBD2 identical over 7 bases. The J call could be wrong; TRBJ2-7 is a better fit for the DNA end. There are 15 residues in the CDR3. Germline V gene lookup returns CDR1 MNHNS and CDR2 SASEGT. The CDR3 protein is CASSEGVAGAYEQYF. The CDR3 bases are TGTGCCAGCAGTGAAGGGGTAGCGGGCGCCTACGAGCAGTACTTC.

This clonotype was seen a few times. V and J are TRBV6-5 and TRBJ2-4; D uncertain. CDR3 length equals 17 residues. Germline-derived CDR1 and CDR2 are MNHEY and SVGAGI. Between the trimmed V and J ends, which lost 3 bases and 0 bases, there was a span of 15 bases. CDR3 region: CASSYSRGSSAKNIQYF. The CDR3 nucleotides are TGTGCCAGCAGTTATAGCCGTGGAAGTTCAGCCAAAAACATTCAGTACTTC.

Note on this clonotype: The junction departs from the called germline gene at one end, perhaps through a read error. V is TRBV6-5 and J is TRBJ2-1, with D perhaps being TRBD1 or TRBD2 (5 bases each). This CDR3 has 17 amino acids. CDR1 MNHEY and CDR2 SVGAGI come from the germline V gene. CDR3 coding DNA: TGTGCCAGCAGCTACTCGGTAGGGGCTGCGCCAAACGGGGAGCTGTTCTTC. This codes for CASSYSVGAAPNGELFF.

The chain recombines TRBV7-2 with TRBJ2-1; 8 nucleotides line up with TRBD2. The assigned J gene may be wrong: the sequence end matches TRBJ2-4 better. The CDR3 is 15 amino acids. From germline, CDR1 is SGHTA and CDR2 FQGNSA. The DNA of the CDR3 is TGTGCCAGCAGCCAAGCTCAAGCGGGAGTGGGCATTCAGTACTTC. This sequence encodes CASSQAQAGVGIQYF.

The J gene is TRBJ2-7, the V gene TRBV6-1; possible D gene TRBD2, 6 bases. The CDR3 contains 15 residues. The V end was cut by 8 bases, the J end by 2 bases, with 19 bases between. The germline gives CDR1 MNHNS, CDR2 SASEGT. The CDR3 loop reads CASGVVPSGAYEQYF. CDR3 in DNA: TGTGCCAGCGGGGTCGTACCTTCGGGGGCCTACGAGCAGTACTTC.

The chain uses TRBV10-1 and TRBJ2-5; TRBD1 agrees at 8 bases. The assigned J gene may be wrong: the sequence end matches TRBJ2-7 better. The germline V gene has CDR1 WNHNN and CDR2 SYGVQD (reference sequence). This CDR3 is 15 amino acids long. The CDR3 DNA reads TGCGCCAGCAGAGACCGGGACAGGCTAGCCTACGAGCAGTACGTC. This encodes CASRDRDRLAYEQYV.

By share of the sample, this clonotype is medium-sized. The genes are TRBV6-1 and TRBJ1-5; tentative D call: TRBD1 (6 bases). The CDR3 runs 16 residues. With 3 bases removed from V and 1 base from J, the gap between germline ends came to 13 bases. Germline-derived CDR1 and CDR2 are MNHNS and SASEGT. The CDR3 sequence: CASSDAPRGSNQPQHF. CDR3 nucleotides: TGTGCCAGCAGTGATGCTCCCAGGGGAAGCAATCAGCCCCAGCATTTT.

J is TRBJ1-2 and V is TRBV14, with 7 bases aligning to TRBD1. The CDR3 covers 14 residues. The germline gives CDR1 SGHDN, CDR2 FVKESK. Unmatched junction bases numbered 5, after V lost 4 bases and J lost 3 bases. In DNA, the CDR3 is TGTGCCAGCAGCCTCAGGGACAGTTACTATGGCTACACCTTC. The encoded protein is CASSLRDSYYGYTF.

The V and J genes are TRBV6-5 and TRBJ1-6; D remains unclear. The CDR3 consists of 15 residues. V gave up 2 bases and J gave up 10 bases, with 15 bases separating them. Germline CDR1 reads MNHEY; CDR2 reads SVGAGI. CDR3 in amino acids: CASSYSGVLQSPLHF. CDR3 DNA: TGTGCCAGCAGTTACAGTGGGGTTTTGCAATCACCCCTCCACTTT.

This clonotype is classed as medium-sized (0.01 to 0.1%). The chain recombines TRBV6-1 with TRBJ2-1; 7 bases are a match to TRBD2. The J call could be wrong; TRBJ2-7 is a better fit for the DNA end. Germline CDR1 reads MNHNS; CDR2 reads SASEGT. The CDR3 has 13 residues. As DNA, the CDR3 is TGTGCCAGCAGATCTAGCGGAGCCTACGAGCAGTACTTC. It yields the protein CASRSSGAYEQYF.

By share, this clonotype counts as medium-sized (0.01 to 0.1%). The CDR3, as DNA: TGTGCCAGCAGCCGACTAGAGGGGACCCAGTACTTC. This translates into CASSRLEGTQYF. The genes are TRBV6-1 and TRBJ2-5; possibly TRBD2 for D (6 bases). V lost 6 bases, J lost 7 bases, and 12 bases lay in between. The CDR3 sequence is 12 residues long. The germline V gene encodes CDR1 MNHNS and CDR2 SASEGT.

In this sample, this clonotype turned up a few times. DNA of the CDR3: TGTGCCGCCAAAGATCTGGGACGGTACAATGAGCAGTTCTTC. This codes for CAAKDLGRYNEQFF. The gene calls are TRBV6-1 and TRBJ2-1; TRBD1 or TRBD2 may be the D gene (5 bases each). The CDR3 runs 14 residues. From germline, CDR1 is MNHNS and CDR2 SASEGT. V was cut by 11 bases and J by 4 bases, with 18 bases left in between.

The gene calls are TRBV6-1 and TRBJ1-2, with D tentatively TRBD1 (6 bases). The CDR3 runs 15 residues. The germline CDR1 and CDR2 sequences are MNHNS and SASEGT. Trimming stripped 0 bases from V and 4 bases from J, with 12 bases between. The CDR3 DNA sequence: TGTGCCAGCAGTGAAGCGCTGGGGGGCAGCTATGGCTACACCTTC. It specifies CASSEALGGSYGYTF.

The rearrangement uses TRBV12-3 or TRBV12-4 and TRBJ2-3; 9 nucleotides match TRBD1. The junction had 1 base not matched to a gene; V was cut back by 6 bases and J by 3 bases. The CDR3 length is 13 residues. The CDR3 loop is CASRTGGTDTQYF. DNA for the CDR3: TGTGCCAGCAGGACAGGGGGTACAGATACGCAGTATTTT.

The chain couples TRBV6-1 to TRBJ2-7; no reliable D call. CDR1 and CDR2 (germline): MNHNS, SASEGT. V was shortened by 6 bases and J by 0 bases, with 9 bases between the two germline ends. The CDR3 spans 13 residues. The CDR3 DNA reads as TGTGCCAGCAGGGGCGCAGGCTCCTACGAGCAGTACTTC. It translates to CASRGAGSYEQYF.

The chain combines TRBV28 with TRBJ2-3; D is ambiguous. CDR1 and CDR2 (germline): MDHEN, SYDVKM. This CDR3 has 14 amino acids. V was shortened by 5 bases and J by 0 bases, with 9 bases between the two germline ends. CDR3 coding DNA: TGTGCCAGCAGTACCAGATCTAGCACAGATACGCAGTATTTT. Translation: CASSTRSSTDTQYF.

The table lists this clonotype with a count of one. One end of the junction fails to match germline, which may point to a read error. This chain links TRBV6-4 with TRBJ2-3, with D perhaps matching TRBD1 (7 bases). CDR3 size: 16 residues. Germline CDR1 MRHNA, CDR2 SNTAGT. The CDR3 DNA reads as TGTGCCAGCAGCGAGACTAGGGGGCGGGGCACAGATACCCAGTATTTC. This encodes CASSETRGRGTDTQYF.

V and J are TRBV14 and TRBJ2-1; 10 positions agree with TRBD2. Germline assignment: CDR1 SGHDN and CDR2 FVKESK. This CDR3 has 16 residues. The V and J ends lost 3 bases and 4 bases, in that order; junction bases with no gene match: 6. In nucleotides, the CDR3 is TGTGCCAGCAGCCACGGTATAGCGGGAGGATACAATGAGCAGTTCTTC. It yields the protein CASSHGIAGGYNEQFF.

This clonotype appeared a single time. A read error is possible here, since a much larger clone lies one base away. The chain combines TRBV6-1 with TRBJ2-1; D is possibly TRBD2 (6 bases). The J call may be incorrect, as the DNA end agrees better with TRBJ2-7. Per the germline V gene, CDR1 is MNHNS and CDR2 is SASEGT. The CDR3 loop spans 15 amino acids. The CDR3 here is CASSPIPGDRDEQYF. For the CDR3, the DNA is TGTGCCAGCAGCCCGATTCCGGGGGACCGGGACGAGCAGTACTTC.